Listed here is a single TCR beta chain. Its antigen is unidentified. The data are from a study of lymphopenia after photon versus proton radiotherapy. Germline loops: CDR1 KGHSH, CDR2 LQKENI. CDR3 length equals 13 residues. V lost 2 bases to trimming and J lost 5 bases, with 7 bases between them. The study, taken as a whole, reports: Authors raise, but do not show, better survival with proton therapy. Proton therapy kept repertoires fairly stable, unlike photons, which gained effector/memory cells.

Only in-frame clones appear in the TCRdb table, and some are missing; sequencing was by immunoSEQ multiplex PCR. The sample lists 37,000 or so clones, 70% to 90% seen once, with approximately 3% in the top ten. The source material was peripheral blood, sampled from a patient treated with photon-based radiotherapy. The genes are TRBV18 and TRBJ1-5; D remains unclear. The sequence was obtained from a man aged 45-65 years with gastric cancer. The CDR3 coding sequence is TGTGCCAGCTCACCAAAGGCCGATCAGCCCCAGCATTTT. Protein: CASSPKADQPQHF.